The 4 T cell receptor beta chains reported below all come from one sample, sequenced in a study of blood T cell repertoires in COVID-19. The method was immunoSEQ multiplex PCR; TCRdb's version includes in-frame clones alone and lacks a portion of them. The repertoire holds roughly 80,000 clones, with around four fifths as singletons. The sequenced sample was peripheral blood. The receptor source for this set is a woman aged 55-69 years with acute or convalescent COVID-19.

J is TRBJ1-2 and V is TRBV4-2, with 8 positions matching TRBD1. The CDR3 runs to 13 residues. Germline V gives CDR1 LGHNA, CDR2 YNFKEQ. Losses at the gene ends were 1 base for V and 7 bases for J; bases not matched to a gene: 2. CDR3 sequence: CASSQATGVGYTF. CDR3 nucleotides: TGTGCCAGCAGCCAAGCGACAGGGGTTGGCTACACCTTC.

A single count supports this clone. DNA for the CDR3: TGTGCCAGCAGCTTGTTCCGGGGTCCCGGAAACACCATATATTTT. It translates to CASSLFRGPGNTIYF. This sequence joins TRBV5-6 and TRBJ1-3; unclear D gene. Germline V gene data show CDR1 as SGHDT and CDR2 as YYEEEE. The CDR3 contains 15 residues. V lost 1 base and J 4 bases, leaving 12 bases between the germline ends.

The gene calls are TRBV19 and TRBJ2-1, with 10 bases aligning to TRBD1. Trimming cost V 6 bases and J 5 bases; bases outside gene matches: 7. Germline CDR1 is LNHDA and CDR2 is SQIVND (reference sequence). The CDR3 is 15 residues long. The CDR3 nucleotides read TGTGCCAGTAGAAGATGGGGGACAGGGGACAATGAGCAGTTCTTC. Translated: CASRRWGTGDNEQFF. The full variable domain, in which reference TRBV19 and TRBJ2-1 provide the parts outside the CDR3, is DGGITQSPKYLFRKEGQNVTLSCEQNLNHDAMYWYRQDPGQGLRLIYYSQIVNDFQKGDIAEGYSVSREKKESFPLTVTSAQKNPTAFYLCASRRWGTGDNEQFFGPGTRLTVL.

V is TRBV6-5 and J is TRBJ2-7; D is unresolved. This CDR3 region has 11 residues. V was clipped by 10 bases and J by 6 bases, with 13 bases between them. The germline CDR1 and CDR2 sequences are MNHEY and SVGAGI. The CDR3 loop is CATRMAREQYF. The CDR3 DNA is TGTGCCACCCGAATGGCTCGCGAGCAGTACTTC.